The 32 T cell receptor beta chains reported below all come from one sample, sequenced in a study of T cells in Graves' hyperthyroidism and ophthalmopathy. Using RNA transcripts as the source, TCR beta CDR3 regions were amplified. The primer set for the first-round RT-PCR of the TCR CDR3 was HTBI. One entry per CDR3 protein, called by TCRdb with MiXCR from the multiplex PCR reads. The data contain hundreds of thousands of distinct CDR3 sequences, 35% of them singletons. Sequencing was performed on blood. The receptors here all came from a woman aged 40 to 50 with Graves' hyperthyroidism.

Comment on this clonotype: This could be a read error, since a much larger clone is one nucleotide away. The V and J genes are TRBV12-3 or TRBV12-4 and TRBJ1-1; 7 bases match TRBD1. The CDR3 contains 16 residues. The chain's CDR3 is CASGLGDRASNTEAFF. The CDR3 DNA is TGTGCCAGCGGTTTAGGCGACAGGGCGTCGAACACTGAAGCTTTCTTT.

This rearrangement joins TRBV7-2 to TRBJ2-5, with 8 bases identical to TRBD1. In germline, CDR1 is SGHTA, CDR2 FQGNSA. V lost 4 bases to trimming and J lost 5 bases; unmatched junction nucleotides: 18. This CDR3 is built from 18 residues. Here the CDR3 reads CASSSPARQGIGLETQYF. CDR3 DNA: TGTGCCAGCAGCTCCCCCGCTCGACAGGGGATTGGGTTGGAGACCCAGTACTTC.

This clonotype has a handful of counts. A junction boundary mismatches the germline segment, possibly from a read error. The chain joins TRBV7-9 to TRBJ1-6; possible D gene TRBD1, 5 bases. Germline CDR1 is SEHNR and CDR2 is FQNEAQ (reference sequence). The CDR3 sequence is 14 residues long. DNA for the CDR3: TGCGCCAGCAGCCCGTGGGAGGGGACTTCACCCCTCCACTTT. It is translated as CASSPWEGTSPLHF.

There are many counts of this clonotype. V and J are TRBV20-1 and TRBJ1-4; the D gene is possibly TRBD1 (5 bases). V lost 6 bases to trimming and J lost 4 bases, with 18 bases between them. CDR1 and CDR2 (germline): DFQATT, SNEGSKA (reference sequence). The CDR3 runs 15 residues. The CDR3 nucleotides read TGCAGTGCCCCCACGGCAGGGACGGGTAATGAAAAACTGTTTTTT. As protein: CSAPTAGTGNEKLFF.

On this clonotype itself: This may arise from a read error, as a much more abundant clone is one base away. As DNA, the CDR3 is TGTGCCAGCAGGGACCCCGGGGAGGCCCAGTACTTC. It translates to CASRDPGEAQYF. This rearrangement joins TRBV24-1 to TRBJ2-5; TRBD2 is a possible D gene (6 bases). The germline V and J ends were trimmed by 11 bases and 9 bases, with 18 bases remaining between them. Germline V gene lookup returns CDR1 KGHDR and CDR2 SFDVKD. The CDR3 has 12 amino acids.

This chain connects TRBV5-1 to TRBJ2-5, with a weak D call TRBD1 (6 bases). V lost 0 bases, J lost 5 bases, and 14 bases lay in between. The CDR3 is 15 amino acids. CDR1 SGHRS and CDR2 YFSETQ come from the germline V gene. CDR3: CASSLGRAGAETQYF. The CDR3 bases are TGCGCCAGCAGCTTGGGACGGGCAGGGGCTGAGACCCAGTACTTC.

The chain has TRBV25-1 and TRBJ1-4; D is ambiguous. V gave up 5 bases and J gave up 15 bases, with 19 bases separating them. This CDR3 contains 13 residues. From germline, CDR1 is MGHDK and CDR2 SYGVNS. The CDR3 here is CASSLRRREEVFF. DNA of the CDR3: TGTGCCAGCAGTTTAAGGAGAAGAGAAGAGGTGTTTTTT.

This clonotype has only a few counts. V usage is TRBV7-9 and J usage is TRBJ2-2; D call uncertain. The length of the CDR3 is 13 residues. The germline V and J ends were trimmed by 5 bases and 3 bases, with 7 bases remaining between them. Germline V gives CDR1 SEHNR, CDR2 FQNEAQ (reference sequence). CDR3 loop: CASSHDYTGELFF. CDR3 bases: TGTGCCAGCAGCCATGATTACACCGGGGAGCTGTTTTTT. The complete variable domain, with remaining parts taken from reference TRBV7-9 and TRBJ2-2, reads DTGVSQNPRHKITKRGQNVTFRCDPISEHNRLYWYRQTLGQGPEFLTYFQNEAQLEKSRLLSDRFSAERPKGSFSTLEIQRTEQGDSAMYLCASSHDYTGELFFGEGSRLTVL.

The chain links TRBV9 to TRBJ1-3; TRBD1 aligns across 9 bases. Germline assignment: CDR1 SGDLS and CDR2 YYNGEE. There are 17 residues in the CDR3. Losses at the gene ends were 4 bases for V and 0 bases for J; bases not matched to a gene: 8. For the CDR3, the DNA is TGTGCCAGCAGCTCCCGGGACAGGGCTTACTCTGGAAACACCATATATTTT. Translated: CASSSRDRAYSGNTIYF.

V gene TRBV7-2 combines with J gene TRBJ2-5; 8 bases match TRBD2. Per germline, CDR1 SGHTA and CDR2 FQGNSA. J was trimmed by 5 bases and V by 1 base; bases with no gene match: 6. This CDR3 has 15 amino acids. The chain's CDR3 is CASSLVGGAGETQYF. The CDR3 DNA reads TGTGCCAGCAGCTTAGTCGGGGGGGCAGGGGAGACCCAGTACTTC.

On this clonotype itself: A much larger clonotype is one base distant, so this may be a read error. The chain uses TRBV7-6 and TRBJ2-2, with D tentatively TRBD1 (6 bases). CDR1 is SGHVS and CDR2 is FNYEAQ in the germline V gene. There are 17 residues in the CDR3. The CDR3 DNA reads TGTGCCAACAGCCTAACCTCCGACAGGCCCATAACCGGGGAGCTGTTTTTT. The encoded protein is CANSLTSDRPITGELFF.

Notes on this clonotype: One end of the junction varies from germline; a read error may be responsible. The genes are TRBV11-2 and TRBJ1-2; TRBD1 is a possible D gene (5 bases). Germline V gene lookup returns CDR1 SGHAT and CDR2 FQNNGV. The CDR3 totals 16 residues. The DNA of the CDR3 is TGTGCCGGCAGCTTCCATGGTGGGGGTCCCTCCTATGGCTACACCTTC. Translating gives CAGSFHGGGPSYGYTF.

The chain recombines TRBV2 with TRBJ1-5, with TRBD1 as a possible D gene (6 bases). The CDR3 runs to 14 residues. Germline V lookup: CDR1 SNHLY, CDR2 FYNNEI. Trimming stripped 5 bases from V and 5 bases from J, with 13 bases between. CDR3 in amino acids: CASSRQALYQPQHF. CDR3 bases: TGTGCCAGCAGTCGACAGGCCCTCTATCAGCCCCAGCATTTT. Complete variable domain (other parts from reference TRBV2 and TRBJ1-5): EPEVTQTPSHQVTQMGQEVILRCVPISNHLYFYWYRQILGQKVEFLVSFYNNEISEKSEIFDDQFSVERPDGSNFTLKIRSTKLEDSAMYFCASSRQALYQPQHFGDGTRLSIL.

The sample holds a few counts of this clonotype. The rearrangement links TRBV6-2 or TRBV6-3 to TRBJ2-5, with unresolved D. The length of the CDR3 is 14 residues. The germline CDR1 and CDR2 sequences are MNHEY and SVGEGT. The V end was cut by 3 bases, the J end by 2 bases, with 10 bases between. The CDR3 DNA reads TGTGCCAGCAGTTATTCGGCGGTTCAAGAGACCCAGTACTTC. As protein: CASSYSAVQETQYF.

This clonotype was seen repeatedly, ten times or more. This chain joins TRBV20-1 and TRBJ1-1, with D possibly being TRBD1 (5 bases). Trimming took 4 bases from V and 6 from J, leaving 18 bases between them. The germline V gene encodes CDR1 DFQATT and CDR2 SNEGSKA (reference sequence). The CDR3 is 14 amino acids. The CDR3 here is CSATEILQVAEAFF. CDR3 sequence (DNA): TGCAGTGCTACCGAGATACTACAGGTGGCTGAAGCTTTCTTT.

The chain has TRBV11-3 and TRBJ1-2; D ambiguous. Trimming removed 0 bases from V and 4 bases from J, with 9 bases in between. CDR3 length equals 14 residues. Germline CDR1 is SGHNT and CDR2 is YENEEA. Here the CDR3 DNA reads TGTGCCAGCAGCTTAGAGGGAAGTGGCTATGGCTACACCTTC. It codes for CASSLEGSGYGYTF. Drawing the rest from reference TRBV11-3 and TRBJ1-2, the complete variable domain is EAGVVQSPRYKIIEKKQPVAFWCNPISGHNTLYWYLQNLGQGPELLIRYENEEAVDDSQLPKDRFSAERLKGVDSTLKIQPAELGDSAVYLCASSLEGSGYGYTFGSGTRLTVV.

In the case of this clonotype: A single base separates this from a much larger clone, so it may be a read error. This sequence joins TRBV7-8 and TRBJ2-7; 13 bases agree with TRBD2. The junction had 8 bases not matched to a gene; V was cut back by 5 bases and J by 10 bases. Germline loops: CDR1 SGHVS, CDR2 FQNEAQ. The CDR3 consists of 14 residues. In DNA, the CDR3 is TGTGCCAGCAGCCAGGGACTAGCGGGGATGATCCAGTACTTC. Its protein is CASSQGLAGMIQYF.

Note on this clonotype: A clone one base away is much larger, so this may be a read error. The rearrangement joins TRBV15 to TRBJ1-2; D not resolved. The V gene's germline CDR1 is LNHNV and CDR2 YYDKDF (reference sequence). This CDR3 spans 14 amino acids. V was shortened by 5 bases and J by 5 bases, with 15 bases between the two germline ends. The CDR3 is CATSVDGSYYGYTF. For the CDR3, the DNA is TGTGCCACCAGCGTAGACGGATCGTATTATGGCTACACCTTC.

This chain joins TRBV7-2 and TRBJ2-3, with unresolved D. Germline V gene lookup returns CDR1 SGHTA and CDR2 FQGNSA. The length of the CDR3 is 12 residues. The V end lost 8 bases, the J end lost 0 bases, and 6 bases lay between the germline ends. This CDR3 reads CASEASTDTQYF. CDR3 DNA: TGTGCCAGCGAAGCTAGCACAGATACGCAGTATTTT.

The CDR3: CASSLRGQGDSPLHF. CDR3 DNA sequence: TGTGCCAGCAGTTTAAGGGGACAAGGGGATTCACCCCTCCACTTT. The rearrangement links TRBV28 to TRBJ1-6; a weak D match, TRBD1 (6 bases). Between the trimmed V and J ends, which lost 2 bases and 8 bases, there was a span of 13 bases. This CDR3 spans 15 amino acids. The germline gives CDR1 MDHEN, CDR2 SYDVKM.

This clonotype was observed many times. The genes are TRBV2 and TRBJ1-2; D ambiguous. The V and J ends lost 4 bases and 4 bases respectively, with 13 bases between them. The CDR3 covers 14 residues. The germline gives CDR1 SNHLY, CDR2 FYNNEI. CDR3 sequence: CASSGLSPTYGYTF. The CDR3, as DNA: TGTGCCAGCAGTGGACTGTCCCCCACCTATGGCTACACCTTC.

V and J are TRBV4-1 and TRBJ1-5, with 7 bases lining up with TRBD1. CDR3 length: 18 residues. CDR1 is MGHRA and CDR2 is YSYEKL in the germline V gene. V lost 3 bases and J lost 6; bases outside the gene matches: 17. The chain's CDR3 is CASSQTGTQPLGGQPQHF. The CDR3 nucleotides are TGCGCCAGCAGCCAGACAGGGACGCAGCCATTAGGGGGTCAGCCCCAGCATTTT.

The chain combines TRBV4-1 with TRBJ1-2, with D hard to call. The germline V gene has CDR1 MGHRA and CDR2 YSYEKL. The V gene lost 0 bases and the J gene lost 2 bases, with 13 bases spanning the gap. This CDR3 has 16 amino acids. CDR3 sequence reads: CASSQDQAGPNYGYTF. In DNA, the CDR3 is TGCGCCAGCAGCCAAGATCAGGCAGGCCCAAACTATGGCTACACCTTC.

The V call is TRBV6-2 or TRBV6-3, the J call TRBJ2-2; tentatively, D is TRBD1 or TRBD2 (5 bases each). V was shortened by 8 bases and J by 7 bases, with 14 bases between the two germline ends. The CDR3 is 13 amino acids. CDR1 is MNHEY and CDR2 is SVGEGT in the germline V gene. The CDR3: CASVLGTYGELFF. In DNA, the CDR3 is TGTGCCAGCGTCTTAGGGACCTACGGGGAGCTGTTTTTT.

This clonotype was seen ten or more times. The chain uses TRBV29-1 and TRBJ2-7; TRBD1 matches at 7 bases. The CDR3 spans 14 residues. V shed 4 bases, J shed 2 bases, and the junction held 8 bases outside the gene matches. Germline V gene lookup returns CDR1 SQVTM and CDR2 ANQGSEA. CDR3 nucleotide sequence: TGCAGCGTTGGGATCCGGGACAGACCCTACGAGCAGTACTTC. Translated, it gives CSVGIRDRPYEQYF.

The CDR3 loop is CAGGGSGSYTF. The CDR3 DNA reads as TGTGCTGGGGGTGGTAGCGGAAGCTACACCTTC. The genes are TRBV25-1 and TRBJ1-2; a possible D gene is TRBD1 (5 bases). The CDR3 runs 11 residues. CDR1 is MGHDK and CDR2 is SYGVNS in the germline V gene.

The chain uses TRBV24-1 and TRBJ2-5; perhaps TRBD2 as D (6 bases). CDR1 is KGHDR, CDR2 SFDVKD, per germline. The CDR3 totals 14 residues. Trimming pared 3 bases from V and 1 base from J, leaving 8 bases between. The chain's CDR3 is CATSDIGGQETQYF. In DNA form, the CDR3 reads TGTGCCACCAGTGATATCGGGGGCCAAGAGACCCAGTACTTC.

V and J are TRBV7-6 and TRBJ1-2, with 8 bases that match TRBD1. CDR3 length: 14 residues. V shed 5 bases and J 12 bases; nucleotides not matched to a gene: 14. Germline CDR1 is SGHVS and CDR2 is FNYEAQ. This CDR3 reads CASSPRTGLYGDTF. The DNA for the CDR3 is TGTGCCAGCAGCCCAAGGACAGGGTTGTATGGAGACACCTTC.

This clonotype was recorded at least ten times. The CDR3 DNA follows: TGTGCCAGCAGCTTCCTCGGCCGGGGGGAGCTGTTTTTT. The encoded protein is CASSFLGRGELFF. This chain connects TRBV7-2 to TRBJ2-2; the D is unclear. The CDR3 has 13 residues. The germline V gene encodes CDR1 SGHTA and CDR2 FQGNSA. V was trimmed by 3 bases and J by 8 bases, leaving 10 bases between them.

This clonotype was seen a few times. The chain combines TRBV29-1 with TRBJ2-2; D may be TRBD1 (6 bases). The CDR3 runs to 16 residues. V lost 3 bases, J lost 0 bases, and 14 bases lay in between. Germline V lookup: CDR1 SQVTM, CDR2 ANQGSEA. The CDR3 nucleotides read TGCAGCGTTGATAGGGGACAACCTACGAACACCGGGGAGCTGTTTTTT. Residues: CSVDRGQPTNTGELFF.

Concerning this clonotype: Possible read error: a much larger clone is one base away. This chain's CDR3 is CASSLHLYGQYF. CDR3 nucleotide sequence: TGTGCCAGCAGCCTGCACCTCTACGGGCAGTACTTC. This rearrangement joins TRBV7-9 to TRBJ2-7; D not resolved. CDR3 length equals 12 residues. CDR1 SEHNR and CDR2 FQNEAQ come from the germline V gene (reference sequence).

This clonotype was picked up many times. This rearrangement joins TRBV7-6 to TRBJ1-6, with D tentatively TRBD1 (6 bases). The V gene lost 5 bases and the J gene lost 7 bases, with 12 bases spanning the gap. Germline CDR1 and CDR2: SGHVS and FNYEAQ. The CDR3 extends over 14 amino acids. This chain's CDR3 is CASSVTGPNSPLHF. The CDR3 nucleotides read TGTGCCAGCAGCGTCACAGGGCCGAATTCACCCCTCCACTTT.